The clone carrying this TCR beta chain was found a few times. This CDR3 comprises 15 residues. The germline V gene has CDR1 SQVTM and CDR2 ANQGSEA. V was pared by 3 bases and J by 9 bases, with 21 bases between. A J-beta primer mix and a sample-barcoded 5' primer were used in a second PCR of roughly 6 to 12 cycles. TCRdb independently ran MiXCR on the 5' RACE reads; one entry per CDR3 protein. The table includes over 600,000 distinct CDR3 sequences, 45% to 70% detected once. These data come from a study of blood T cells in healthy people across ages. This receptor was taken from a man aged 40-50 years in good health. The V gene is TRBV29-1, the J gene TRBJ2-4; possibly TRBD2 for D (6 bases). The material sequenced was blood. The CDR3 DNA reads as TGCAGCGTTGAGATTGGGGGAGCGGTCGGGGGCATTCAGTACTTC. The encoded protein is CSVEIGGAVGGIQYF.